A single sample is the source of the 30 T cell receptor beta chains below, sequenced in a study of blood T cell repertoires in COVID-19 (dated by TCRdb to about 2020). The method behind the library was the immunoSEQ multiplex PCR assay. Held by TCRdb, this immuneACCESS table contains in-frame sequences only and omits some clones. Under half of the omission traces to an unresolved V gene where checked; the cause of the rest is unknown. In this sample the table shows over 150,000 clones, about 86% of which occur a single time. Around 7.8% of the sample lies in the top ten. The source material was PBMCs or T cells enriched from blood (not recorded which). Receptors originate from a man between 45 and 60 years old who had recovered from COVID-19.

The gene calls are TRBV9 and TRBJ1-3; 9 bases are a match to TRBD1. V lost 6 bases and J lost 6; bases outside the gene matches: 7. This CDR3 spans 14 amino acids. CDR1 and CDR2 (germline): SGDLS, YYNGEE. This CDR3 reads CASNSGTGKNTIYF. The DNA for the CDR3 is TGTGCCAGCAACTCCGGGACAGGGAAAAACACCATATATTTT.

The CDR3 nucleotides read TGTGCCAGCTCACGAGGGCAACACACCGGGGAGCTGTTTTTT. Its protein is CASSRGQHTGELFF. V is TRBV18 and J is TRBJ2-2; the D gene is possibly TRBD2 (5 bases). Germline V gene lookup returns CDR1 KGHSH and CDR2 LQKENI. The CDR3 totals 14 residues. V gave up 4 bases and J gave up 3 bases, with 9 bases separating them.

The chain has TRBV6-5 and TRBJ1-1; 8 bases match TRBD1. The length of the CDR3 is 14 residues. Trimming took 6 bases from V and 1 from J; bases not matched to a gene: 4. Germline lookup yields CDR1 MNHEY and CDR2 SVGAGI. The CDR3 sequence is CASRSGGANTEAFF. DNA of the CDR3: TGTGCCAGCAGGTCAGGGGGCGCGAACACTGAAGCTTTCTTT.

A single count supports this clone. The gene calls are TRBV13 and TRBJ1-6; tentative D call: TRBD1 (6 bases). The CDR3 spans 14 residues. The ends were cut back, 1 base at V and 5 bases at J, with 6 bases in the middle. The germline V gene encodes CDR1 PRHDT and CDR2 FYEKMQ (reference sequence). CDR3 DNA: TGTGCCAGCAGCTTAGACAGGGATAATTCACCCCTCCACTTT. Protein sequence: CASSLDRDNSPLHF.

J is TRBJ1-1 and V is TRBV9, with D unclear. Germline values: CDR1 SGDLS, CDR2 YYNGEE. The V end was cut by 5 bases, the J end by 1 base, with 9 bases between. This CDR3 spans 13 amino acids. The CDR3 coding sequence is TGTGCCAGCAGTCGACACCCGAACACTGAAGCTTTCTTT. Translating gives CASSRHPNTEAFF.

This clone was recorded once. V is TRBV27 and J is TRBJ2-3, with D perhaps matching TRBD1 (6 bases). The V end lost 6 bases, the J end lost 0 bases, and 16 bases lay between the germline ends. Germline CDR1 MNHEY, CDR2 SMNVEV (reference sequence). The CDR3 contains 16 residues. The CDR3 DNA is TGTGCCAGCAGACGGACAGCCCATTCTAGCACAGATACGCAGTATTTT. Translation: CASRRTAHSSTDTQYF.

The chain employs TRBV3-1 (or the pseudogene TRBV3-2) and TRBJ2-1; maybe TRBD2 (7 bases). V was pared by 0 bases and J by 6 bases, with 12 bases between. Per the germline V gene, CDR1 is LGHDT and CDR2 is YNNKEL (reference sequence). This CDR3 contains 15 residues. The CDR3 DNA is TGTGCCAGCAGCCAAGAGGGGGGGCGGGTCAATGAGCAGTTCTTC. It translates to CASSQEGGRVNEQFF.

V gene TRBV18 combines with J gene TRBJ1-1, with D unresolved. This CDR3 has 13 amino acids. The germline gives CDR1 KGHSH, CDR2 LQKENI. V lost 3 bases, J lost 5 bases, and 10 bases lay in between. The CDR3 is CASSPTHATEAFF. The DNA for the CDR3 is TGTGCCAGCTCACCGACTCATGCTACTGAAGCTTTCTTT.

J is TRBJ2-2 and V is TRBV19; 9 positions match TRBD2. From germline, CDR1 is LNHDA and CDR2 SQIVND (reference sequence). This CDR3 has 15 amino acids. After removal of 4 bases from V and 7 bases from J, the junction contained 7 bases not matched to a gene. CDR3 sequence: CASSTSGVRVGELFF. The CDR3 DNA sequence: TGTGCCAGTAGTACTAGCGGGGTACGGGTCGGGGAGCTGTTTTTT.

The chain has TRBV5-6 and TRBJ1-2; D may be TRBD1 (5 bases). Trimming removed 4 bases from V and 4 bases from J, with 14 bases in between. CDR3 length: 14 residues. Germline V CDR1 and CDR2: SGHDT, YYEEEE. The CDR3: CASSPGDGLYGYTF. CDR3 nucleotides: TGTGCCAGCAGCCCGGGGGACGGCCTCTATGGCTACACCTTC.

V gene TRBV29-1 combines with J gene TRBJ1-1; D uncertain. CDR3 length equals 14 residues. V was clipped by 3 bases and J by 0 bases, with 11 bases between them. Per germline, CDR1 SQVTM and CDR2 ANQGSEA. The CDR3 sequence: CSVEPGTMNTEAFF. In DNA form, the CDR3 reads TGCAGCGTTGAGCCTGGTACAATGAACACTGAAGCTTTCTTT.

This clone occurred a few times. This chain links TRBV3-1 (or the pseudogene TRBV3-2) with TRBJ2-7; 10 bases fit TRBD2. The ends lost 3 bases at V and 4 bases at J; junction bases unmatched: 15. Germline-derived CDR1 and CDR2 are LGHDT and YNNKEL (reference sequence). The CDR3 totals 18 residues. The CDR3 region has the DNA TGTGCCAGCAGCCAGATCCTTCCTGGAGTAGCGGGGGGATACGAGCAGTACTTC. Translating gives CASSQILPGVAGGYEQYF.

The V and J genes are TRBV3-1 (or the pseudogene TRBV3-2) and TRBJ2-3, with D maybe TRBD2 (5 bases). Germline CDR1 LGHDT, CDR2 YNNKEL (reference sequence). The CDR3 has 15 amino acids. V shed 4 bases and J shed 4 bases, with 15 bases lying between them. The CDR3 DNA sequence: TGTGCCAGCAGCCCGAGCCCGGGAATTTCAGATACGCAGTATTTT. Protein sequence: CASSPSPGISDTQYF.

DNA for the CDR3: TGTGCCATCAGTGACTTTGGACAGGGCGAGGACGAGCAGTACTTC. Its translation: CAISDFGQGEDEQYF. The rearrangement links TRBV10-3 to TRBJ2-7, with 8 bases aligning to TRBD1. Germline-derived CDR1 and CDR2 are ENHRY and SYGVKD. The V gene end was trimmed by 3 bases and the J gene end by 5 bases; junction bases not matched to a gene: 9. The CDR3 covers 15 residues.

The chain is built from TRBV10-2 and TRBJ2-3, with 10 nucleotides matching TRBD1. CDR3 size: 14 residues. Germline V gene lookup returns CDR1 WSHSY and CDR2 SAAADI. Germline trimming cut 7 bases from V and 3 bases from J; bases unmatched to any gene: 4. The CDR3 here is CASNDRGRTDTQYF. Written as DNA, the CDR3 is TGCGCCAGCAATGACAGGGGGCGGACAGATACGCAGTATTTT.

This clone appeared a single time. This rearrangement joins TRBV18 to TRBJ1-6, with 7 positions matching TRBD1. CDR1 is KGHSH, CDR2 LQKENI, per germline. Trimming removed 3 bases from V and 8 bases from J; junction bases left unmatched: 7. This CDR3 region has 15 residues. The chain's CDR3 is CASSPGQDGYSPLHF. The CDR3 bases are TGTGCCAGCTCACCCGGACAGGATGGATATTCACCCCTCCACTTT. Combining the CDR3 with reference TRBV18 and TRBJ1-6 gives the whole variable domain NAGVMQNPRHLVRRRGQEARLRCSPMKGHSHVYWYRQLPEEGLKFMVYLQKENIIDESGMPKERFSAEFPKEGPSILRIQQVVRGDSAAYFCASSPGQDGYSPLHFGNGTRLTVT.

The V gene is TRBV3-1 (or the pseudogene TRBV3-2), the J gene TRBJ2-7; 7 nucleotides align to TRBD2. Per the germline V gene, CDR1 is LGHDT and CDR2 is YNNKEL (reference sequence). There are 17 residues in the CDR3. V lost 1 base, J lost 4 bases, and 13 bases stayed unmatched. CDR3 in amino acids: CASSQGWAAGNIYEQYF. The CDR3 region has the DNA TGTGCCAGCAGCCAAGGTTGGGCAGCGGGAAATATTTACGAGCAGTACTTC.

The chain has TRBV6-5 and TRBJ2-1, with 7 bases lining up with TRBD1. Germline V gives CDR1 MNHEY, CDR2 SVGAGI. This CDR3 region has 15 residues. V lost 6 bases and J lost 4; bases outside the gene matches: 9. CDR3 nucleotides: TGTGCCAGCAGATACGAACAGGGGACGTACAATGAGCAGTTCTTC. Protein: CASRYEQGTYNEQFF.

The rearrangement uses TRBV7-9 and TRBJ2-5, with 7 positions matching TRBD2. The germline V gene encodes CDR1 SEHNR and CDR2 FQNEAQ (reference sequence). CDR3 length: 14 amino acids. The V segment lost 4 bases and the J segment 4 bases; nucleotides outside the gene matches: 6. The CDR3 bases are TGTGCCAGCAGCTGGTACGGCGGGGGAGAGACCCAGTACTTC. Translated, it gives CASSWYGGGETQYF.

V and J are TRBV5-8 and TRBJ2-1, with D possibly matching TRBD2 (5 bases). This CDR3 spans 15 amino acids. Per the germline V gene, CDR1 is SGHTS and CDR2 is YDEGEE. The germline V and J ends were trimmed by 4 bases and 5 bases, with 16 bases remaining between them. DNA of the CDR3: TGTGCCAGCAGCCGGACTGCCCCCCGGGACAATGAGCAGTTCTTC. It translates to CASSRTAPRDNEQFF.

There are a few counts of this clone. The CDR3 loop reads CASSQLVGGAQNSPLHF. CDR3 DNA sequence: TGTGCCAGCAGCCAATTGGTTGGGGGGGCGCAGAATTCACCCCTCCACTTT. The J gene is TRBJ1-6, the V gene TRBV16; possibly TRBD1 for D (6 bases). CDR3 size: 17 residues. Germline V lookup: CDR1 KGHSY, CDR2 FQNENV. V lost 1 base to trimming and J lost 7 bases, with 17 bases between them.

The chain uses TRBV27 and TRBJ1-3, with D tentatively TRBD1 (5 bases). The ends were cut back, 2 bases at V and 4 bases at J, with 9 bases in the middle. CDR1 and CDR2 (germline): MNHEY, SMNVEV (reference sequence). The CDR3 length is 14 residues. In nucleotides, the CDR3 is TGTGCCAGCAGTTTACAGGGAACAGGAAACACCATATATTTT. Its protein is CASSLQGTGNTIYF.

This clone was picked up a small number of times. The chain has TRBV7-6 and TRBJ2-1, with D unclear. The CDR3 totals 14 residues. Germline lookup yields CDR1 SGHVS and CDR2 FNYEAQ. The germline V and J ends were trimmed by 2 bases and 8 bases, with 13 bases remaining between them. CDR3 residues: CASSLSIRSYEQFF. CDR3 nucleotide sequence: TGTGCCAGCAGCTTATCGATTCGGAGCTATGAGCAGTTCTTC.

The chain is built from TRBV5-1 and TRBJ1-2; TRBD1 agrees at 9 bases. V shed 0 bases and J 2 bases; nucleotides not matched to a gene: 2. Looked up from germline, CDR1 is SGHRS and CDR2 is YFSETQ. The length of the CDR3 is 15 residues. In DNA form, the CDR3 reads TGCGCCAGCAGCTTGGGGGGACAGGGAAACTATGGCTACACCTTC. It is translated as CASSLGGQGNYGYTF.

The DNA for the CDR3 is TGTGCCTGGAGTACCACTCGCAATGAGCAGTTCTTC. This codes for CAWSTTRNEQFF. This sequence joins TRBV30 and TRBJ2-1; the D is unclear. CDR3 length: 12 amino acids. Germline CDR1 GTSNPN, CDR2 SVGIG (reference sequence). V gave up 2 bases and J gave up 6 bases, with 8 bases separating them. Looking up the rest from reference TRBV30 and TRBJ2-1 gives the full variable domain: SQTIHQWPATLVQPVGSPLSLECTVEGTSNPNLYWYRQAAGRGLQLLFYSVGIGQISSEVPQNLSASRPQDRQFILSSKKLLLSDSGFYLCAWSTTRNEQFFGPGTRLTVL.

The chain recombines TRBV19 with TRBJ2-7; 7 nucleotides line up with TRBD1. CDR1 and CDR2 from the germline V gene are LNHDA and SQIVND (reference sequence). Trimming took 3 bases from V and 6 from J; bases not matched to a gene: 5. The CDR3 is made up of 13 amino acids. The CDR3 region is CASSMNRDSEQYF. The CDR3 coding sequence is TGTGCCAGTAGTATGAATCGGGACAGCGAGCAGTACTTC.

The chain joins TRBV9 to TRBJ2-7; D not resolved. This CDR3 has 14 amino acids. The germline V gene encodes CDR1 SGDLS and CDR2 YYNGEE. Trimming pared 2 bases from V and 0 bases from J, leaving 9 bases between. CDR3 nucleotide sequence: TGTGCCAGCAGCGTTGGGCCAGACTCCTACGAGCAGTACTTC. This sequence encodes CASSVGPDSYEQYF.

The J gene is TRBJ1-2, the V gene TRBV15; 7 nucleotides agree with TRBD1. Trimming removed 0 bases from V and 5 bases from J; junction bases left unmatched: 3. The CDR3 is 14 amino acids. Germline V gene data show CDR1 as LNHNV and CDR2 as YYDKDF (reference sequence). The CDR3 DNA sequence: TGTGCCACCAGCAGAGATCAACAGGGGTATGGCTACACCTTC. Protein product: CATSRDQQGYGYTF.

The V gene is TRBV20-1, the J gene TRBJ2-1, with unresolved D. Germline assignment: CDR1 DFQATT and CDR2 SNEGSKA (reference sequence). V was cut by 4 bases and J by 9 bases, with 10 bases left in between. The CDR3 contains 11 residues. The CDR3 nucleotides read TGCAGTGCTAACAGTGGGCGTGAGCAGTTCTTC. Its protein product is CSANSGREQFF.

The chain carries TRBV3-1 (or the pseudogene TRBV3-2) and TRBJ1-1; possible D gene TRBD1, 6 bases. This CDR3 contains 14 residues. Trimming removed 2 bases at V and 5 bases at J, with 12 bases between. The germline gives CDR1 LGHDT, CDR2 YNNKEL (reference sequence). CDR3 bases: TGTGCCAGCAGCCAACCGGAAGGGGGAACTGAAGCTTTCTTT. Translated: CASSQPEGGTEAFF.